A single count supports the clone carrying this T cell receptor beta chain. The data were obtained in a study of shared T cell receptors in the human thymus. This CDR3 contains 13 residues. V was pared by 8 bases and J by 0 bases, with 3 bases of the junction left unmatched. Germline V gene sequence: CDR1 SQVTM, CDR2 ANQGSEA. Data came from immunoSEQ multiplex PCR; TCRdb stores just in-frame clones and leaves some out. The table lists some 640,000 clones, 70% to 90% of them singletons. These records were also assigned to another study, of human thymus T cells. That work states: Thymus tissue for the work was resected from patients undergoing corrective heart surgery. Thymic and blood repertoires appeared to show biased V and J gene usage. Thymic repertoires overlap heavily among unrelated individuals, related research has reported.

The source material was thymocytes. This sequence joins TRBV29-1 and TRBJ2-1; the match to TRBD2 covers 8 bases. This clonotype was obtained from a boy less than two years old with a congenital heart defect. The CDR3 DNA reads TGCAGCATAGGGACTAGCTCCTACAATGAGCAGTTCTTC. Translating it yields CSIGTSSYNEQFF.